This TCR beta chain was observed in a study of cytomegalovirus exposure and HLA in healthy donors. Study-wide points: The tendency of first-cohort TCR clusters to co-occur in the roughly 110 validation repertoires emerged from a later analysis. Rarity characterized most TCR sequences, yet some public TCRs appeared in many donors.

Profiled with immunoSEQ multiplex PCR; TCRdb holds only in-frame clones, not every one. The table lists roughly 110,000 clones, roughly 90% of them singletons, with 1.8% in the top ten. The J segment lost 3 bases and the V segment lost 1 base, leaving 4 bases of the junction unmatched. The CDR3 has 17 amino acids. Germline assignment: CDR1 MDHEN and CDR2 SYDVKM. Comment on this clone: Its antigen remains unidentified.

The specimen sequenced was PBMCs. J is TRBJ2-2 and V is TRBV28; 11 bases are a match to TRBD2. This clonotype was obtained from a woman under 30 in good health and CMV-seropositive. CDR3 sequence: CASSLSTSGGYTGELFF. In DNA form, the CDR3 reads TGTGCCAGCAGTTTATCCACTAGCGGGGGATACACCGGGGAGCTGTTTTTT.